This T cell receptor beta chain was identified during a study of vaccination effects on CD4 cells after COVID-19. With respect to this clone: The target antigen is unknown.

Profiled with immunoSEQ multiplex PCR; TCRdb holds only in-frame clones, not every one. The sample includes 45,000 or so clones, about 70% of them seen just once. Trimming cost V 1 base and J 4 bases, with 10 bases left between them. This CDR3 region has 14 residues. Germline-derived CDR1 and CDR2 are MGHRA and YSYEKL. Upon completion of 10 to 11 days in culture, CD4+ T cells were isolated. The input for sequencing was CD4+ T cells from PBMCs cultured without peptide, taken before COVID-19 vaccination. The TCR was taken from a human donor who had a prior SARS-CoV-2 infection. V gene TRBV4-1 combines with J gene TRBJ1-2; unclear D gene. For the CDR3, the DNA is TGCGCCAGCAGCCAAGTTTTCCCGCTCTATGGCTACACCTTC. As protein: CASSQVFPLYGYTF.